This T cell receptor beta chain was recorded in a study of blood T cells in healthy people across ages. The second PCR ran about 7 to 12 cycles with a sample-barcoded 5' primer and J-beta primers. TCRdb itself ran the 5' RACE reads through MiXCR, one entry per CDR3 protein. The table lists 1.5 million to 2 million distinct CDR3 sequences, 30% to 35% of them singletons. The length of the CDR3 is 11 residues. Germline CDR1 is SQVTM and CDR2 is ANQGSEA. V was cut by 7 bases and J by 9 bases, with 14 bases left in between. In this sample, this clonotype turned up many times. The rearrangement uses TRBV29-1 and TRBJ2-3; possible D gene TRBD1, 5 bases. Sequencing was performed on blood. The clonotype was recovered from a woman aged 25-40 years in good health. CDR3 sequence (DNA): TGCAGCGCAGGGTCGGTAGGGACGCAGTATTTT. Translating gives CSAGSVGTQYF.